Included here is one T cell receptor beta chain sequence, with context. Its antigen is not identified. The CDR3 covers 13 residues. The germline V gene has CDR1 SEHNR and CDR2 FQNEAQ (reference sequence). V shed 5 bases and J 4 bases; nucleotides not matched to a gene: 3. These data belong to a study of blood T cells in healthy people across ages. Total RNA was isolated from each sample in quantities of at least 5.5 micrograms. Points from the study as a whole: Possibly, changes in expanded clonotypes were confounded because donor CMV status was unknown. What prevented conclusive comparison of naive and antigen-experienced cells was that PBMCs were unsorted.

A second 7 to 11 cycle PCR used barcoded and J-beta primers. All cDNA molecules were each tagged by a template-switch adaptor with 12 random nucleotides. MiXCR, applied by TCRdb to the 5' RACE reads, yields one record per CDR3 protein. The data contain roughly 800,000 distinct CDR3 sequences, roughly 64% of them singletons. The chain employs TRBV7-9 and TRBJ1-2, with 8 bases aligning to TRBD1. Material: blood. This TCR was recovered from a young man in good health. The CDR3 sequence: CASSQTGAYGYTF. The CDR3 DNA is TGTGCCAGCAGCCAGACAGGGGCCTATGGCTACACCTTC.